This entry lists 19 T cell receptor beta chains sequenced from one sample in a study of blood T cell repertoires in COVID-19. Only in-frame clones appear in the TCRdb table, and some are missing; sequencing was by immunoSEQ multiplex PCR. The top ten hold approximately 25% of the sample, which has tens of thousands of clones, around 83% seen once. The sequenced material came from peripheral blood. The receptor set was obtained from a human donor in a cohort sampled during active COVID-19.

This chain connects TRBV5-1 to TRBJ1-1; a possible D gene is TRBD1 (5 bases). This CDR3 comprises 14 residues. Per germline, CDR1 SGHRS and CDR2 YFSETQ. Trimming took off 3 bases at V and 4 bases at J, with 13 bases between the two ends. CDR3: CASSSNRRGTEAFF. The CDR3 DNA follows: TGCGCCAGCAGCTCTAACAGGAGGGGCACTGAAGCTTTCTTT.

This clone has more than one count but fewer than ten. The rearrangement links TRBV7-2 to TRBJ1-5, with TRBD1 matching over 8 bases. CDR3 length: 15 amino acids. The V and J ends lost 5 bases and 6 bases, in that order; junction bases with no gene match: 9. From germline, CDR1 is SGHTA and CDR2 FQGNSA. CDR3 region: CASSRRTGPGQPQHF. The CDR3 nucleotides are TGTGCCAGCAGCCGCAGGACAGGGCCCGGTCAGCCCCAGCATTTT.

There are a few counts of this clone. The genes are TRBV7-2 and TRBJ2-1; 7 bases are a match to TRBD2. The CDR3 consists of 15 residues. Germline V CDR1 and CDR2: SGHTA, FQGNSA. Losses at the gene ends were 1 base for V and 3 bases for J; bases not matched to a gene: 3. The CDR3 sequence: CASSLVGGGYNEQFF. For the CDR3, the DNA is TGTGCCAGCAGCTTAGTTGGCGGGGGCTACAATGAGCAGTTCTTC.

This clone was recorded only once. The chain employs TRBV5-5 and TRBJ1-1, with D hard to call. Trimming took off 3 bases at V and 0 bases at J, with 9 bases between the two ends. The CDR3 covers 14 residues. The germline gives CDR1 SGHKS, CDR2 YYEKEE (reference sequence). This chain's CDR3 is CASSSPGLNTEAFF. The DNA of the CDR3 is TGTGCCAGCAGCTCCCCGGGTCTGAACACTGAAGCTTTCTTT.

CDR3 region: CASSIPGHRAAGANVLTF. The CDR3 coding sequence is TGTGCCAGCAGCATTCCGGGACACCGGGCAGCGGGGGCCAACGTCCTGACTTTC. V usage is TRBV5-6 and J usage is TRBJ2-6; D perhaps matches TRBD1 (6 bases). This CDR3 contains 18 residues. V was clipped by 4 bases and J by 4 bases, with 21 bases between them. Germline CDR1 and CDR2: SGHDT and YYEEEE.

CDR3 DNA sequence: TGTGCCAGCAGAGAAGCGGGGGAGAACATTCAGTACTTC. Its protein product is CASREAGENIQYF. V is TRBV25-1 and J is TRBJ2-4; 8 bases are a match to TRBD2. V trimming: 6 bases; J trimming: 7 bases; junction bases outside the gene matches: 5. CDR1 MGHDK and CDR2 SYGVNS come from the germline V gene. CDR3 size: 13 residues.

The V and J genes are TRBV5-1 and TRBJ2-7; 12 positions match TRBD2. CDR3 length: 17 residues. Germline CDR1 and CDR2: SGHRS and YFSETQ. The V segment lost 3 bases and the J segment 0 bases; nucleotides outside the gene matches: 7. The CDR3 spells CASSSGTSGWSSYEQYF. CDR3 DNA sequence: TGCGCCAGCAGCTCCGGGACTAGCGGGTGGAGCTCCTACGAGCAGTACTTC. Filled out from reference TRBV5-1 and TRBJ2-7, the complete variable domain reads KAGVTQTPRYLIKTRGQQVTLSCSPISGHRSVSWYQQTPGQGLQFLFEYFSETQRNKGNFPGRFSGRQFSNSRSEMNVSTLELGDSALYLCASSSGTSGWSSYEQYFGPGTRLTVT.

The chain has TRBV5-1 and TRBJ2-1, with TRBD2 matching 8 bases. The CDR3 consists of 16 residues. CDR1 SGHRS and CDR2 YFSETQ come from the germline V gene. Trimming at V came to 2 bases and at J to 4 bases, leaving 8 bases not matched to a gene. In DNA, the CDR3 is TGCGCCAGCAGCTTCTTCGCGGGGGGAAAATACAATGAGCAGTTCTTC. Its translation: CASSFFAGGKYNEQFF.

About this clone: In the same sample, other DNA sequences code for this CDR3. V and J are TRBV27 and TRBJ2-7, with D uncertain. The CDR3 loop spans 13 amino acids. Looked up from germline, CDR1 is MNHEY and CDR2 is SMNVEV (reference sequence). V was cut by 2 bases and J by 1 base, with 6 bases left in between. The CDR3 region is CASSLAQSYEQYF. CDR3 in DNA: TGTGCCAGCAGTTTAGCACAGTCCTACGAGCAGTACTTC.

The V and J genes are TRBV11-2 and TRBJ2-6; 8 bases fit TRBD2. The CDR3 runs to 16 residues. Germline V gene lookup returns CDR1 SGHAT and CDR2 FQNNGV. Germline trimming cut 4 bases from V and 4 bases from J; bases unmatched to any gene: 6. For the CDR3, the DNA is TGTGCCAGCAGCTCCCCGGGGGGGACCGGGGCCAACGTCCTGACTTTC. Translating it yields CASSSPGGTGANVLTF.

The rearrangement uses TRBV19 and TRBJ2-7; 8 nucleotides match TRBD2. This CDR3 is 12 amino acids long. The germline V gene encodes CDR1 LNHDA and CDR2 SQIVND (reference sequence). J lost 6 bases, V lost 5 bases, and 3 bases had no gene match. The CDR3 DNA reads as TGTGCCAGTAGTCCCCGGGGGGGCGAGCAGTACTTC. Amino acid sequence: CASSPRGGEQYF.

The chain has TRBV30 and TRBJ2-5; D might be TRBD1 (6 bases). This CDR3 is built from 14 residues. Per germline, CDR1 GTSNPN and CDR2 SVGIG (reference sequence). V lost 0 bases and J lost 1, with 9 bases in between. The CDR3 nucleotides are TGTGCCTGGAGTGTACAGGGCAGCCAAGAGACCCAGTACTTC. Its translation: CAWSVQGSQETQYF.

CDR3 nucleotides: TGTGCCAGCAGTGGGGACAGGGCGTACGAGCAGTACTTC. This translates into CASSGDRAYEQYF. The rearrangement uses TRBV2 and TRBJ2-7, with 9 positions matching TRBD1. CDR1 SNHLY and CDR2 FYNNEI come from the germline V gene. V lost 4 bases to trimming and J lost 4 bases; unmatched junction nucleotides: 2. There are 13 residues in the CDR3.

The chain is built from TRBV7-9 and TRBJ1-2; 8 nucleotides match TRBD1. There are 13 residues in the CDR3. Per germline, CDR1 SEHNR and CDR2 FQNEAQ (reference sequence). Germline trimming cut 5 bases from V and 6 bases from J; bases unmatched to any gene: 5. The DNA of the CDR3 is TGTGCCAGCAGCCAACGACAGGGGAATGGCTACACCTTC. Translation gives CASSQRQGNGYTF.

The chain links TRBV24-1 to TRBJ2-3; TRBD1 matches 8 bases. The germline V gene encodes CDR1 KGHDR and CDR2 SFDVKD. J lost 1 base, V lost 4 bases, and 6 bases had no gene match. The CDR3 consists of 16 residues. Written as DNA, the CDR3 is TGTGCCACCAGTGACAGCGGACAGGGTGGCACAGATACGCAGTATTTT. Its translation: CATSDSGQGGTDTQYF.

The V call is TRBV25-1, the J call TRBJ2-4; TRBD1 might be the D (6 bases). Looked up from germline, CDR1 is MGHDK and CDR2 is SYGVNS. The CDR3 sequence is 15 residues long. V lost 3 bases to trimming and J lost 4 bases, with 13 bases between them. The CDR3 DNA follows: TGTGCCAGCAGTGATCCCCGGGACATGAAAAACATTCAGTACTTC. This encodes CASSDPRDMKNIQYF.

The chain couples TRBV7-8 to TRBJ1-1; D remains unclear. CDR3 length equals 14 residues. CDR1 is SGHVS and CDR2 is FQNEAQ in the germline V gene. The V end lost 2 bases, the J end lost 6 bases, and 13 bases lay between the germline ends. The CDR3 coding sequence is TGTGCCAGCAGCTTATCCGCGGGCCCTCCTGAAGCTTTCTTT. It encodes CASSLSAGPPEAFF.

The CDR3 sequence: CASSQGPTRNEQFF. The DNA for the CDR3 is TGTGCCAGCAGCCAAGGTCCCACTCGCAATGAGCAGTTCTTC. J is TRBJ2-1 and V is TRBV3-1 (or the pseudogene TRBV3-2); the D is unclear. Looked up from germline, CDR1 is LGHDT and CDR2 is YNNKEL (reference sequence). The V and J ends lost 1 base and 6 bases respectively, with 10 bases between them. This CDR3 has 14 amino acids.

V usage is TRBV6-6 and J usage is TRBJ2-3, with 8 bases fitting TRBD2. Germline CDR1 and CDR2: MNHNY and SVGAGI (reference sequence). J gave up 2 bases and V 2 bases, and 3 bases lay outside the gene matches. This CDR3 has 15 residues. CDR3 sequence (DNA): TGTGCCAGCAGTTACCGGGGGGGACCCACAGATACGCAGTATTTT. The encoded protein is CASSYRGGPTDTQYF.